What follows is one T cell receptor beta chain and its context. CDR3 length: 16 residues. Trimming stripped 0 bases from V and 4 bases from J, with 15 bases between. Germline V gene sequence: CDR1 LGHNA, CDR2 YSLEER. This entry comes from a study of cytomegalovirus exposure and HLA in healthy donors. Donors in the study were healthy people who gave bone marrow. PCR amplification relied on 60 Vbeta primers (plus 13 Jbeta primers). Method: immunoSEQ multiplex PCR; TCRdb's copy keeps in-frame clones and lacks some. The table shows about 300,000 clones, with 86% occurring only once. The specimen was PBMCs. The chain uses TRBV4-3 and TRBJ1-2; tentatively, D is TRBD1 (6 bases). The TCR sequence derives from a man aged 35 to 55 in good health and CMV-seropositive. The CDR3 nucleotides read TGCGCCAGCAGCCAAGATAGGCAGGGGTCGATCTATGGCTACACCTTC. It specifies CASSQDRQGSIYGYTF.